Listed below are T cell receptor beta chains from one sample, sequenced in a study of CD8+ T cells in alopecia areata. Sequencing was performed with immunoSEQ multiplex PCR; in TCRdb, only in-frame clones are kept and a portion is missing. Of fewer than 250,000 clones listed, around three fifths are singletons. Sequences were derived from CD4+ T cells sorted from blood, sampled at week 0. Receptor source: a human donor with alopecia areata. Both conserved end residues are part of each CDR3. The D gene is left open where the match is weak. Rows may omit the clone size; those that give it use once, few, many or a size class.

v_gene	d_gene	abundance	j_gene	CDR3aa	CDR3nt
TRBV5-4	NA	few	TRBJ2-5	CASSLVYGMAKETQYF	TGTGCCAGCAGCTTGGTGTATGGAATGGCCAAAGAGACCCAGTACTTC
TRBV5-1	NA	NA	TRBJ2-6	CASSLAGGSGANVLTF	TGCGCCAGCAGCTTGGCCGGGGGCTCTGGGGCCAACGTCCTGACTTTC
TRBV5-4	NA	NA	TRBJ2-3	CASSLWGRVTDTQYF	TGTGCCAGCAGCTTGTGGGGCAGGGTTACAGATACGCAGTATTTT
TRBV29-1	NA	NA	TRBJ1-2	CSVDNAGQGYTF	TGCAGCGTTGATAACGCGGGCCAAGGCTACACCTTC
TRBV9	NA	NA	TRBJ1-2	CASSVRAGYGYTF	TGTGCCAGCAGCGTGAGGGCCGGCTATGGCTACACCTTC
TRBV29-1	NA	NA	TRBJ2-5	CSFMGVQETQYF	TGCAGTTTCATGGGGGTCCAAGAGACCCAGTACTTC
TRBV5-8	TRBD1	NA	TRBJ2-3	CASSLWTGGSDTQYF	TGTGCCAGCAGCTTATGGACAGGGGGCTCAGATACGCAGTATTTT
TRBV19	NA	NA	TRBJ1-2	CASAPGRYYGYTF	TGTGCCAGTGCTCCGGGACGGTACTATGGCTACACCTTC
TRBV29-1	NA	NA	TRBJ1-2	CSVESRNYGYTF	TGCAGCGTTGAGTCCAGGAACTATGGCTACACCTTC
TRBV6-6	NA	NA	TRBJ2-7	CASSYSRTYEQYF	TGTGCCAGCAGTTACTCGAGGACCTACGAGCAGTACTTC
TRBV20-1	NA	NA	TRBJ1-2	CSARGPPEYTF	TGCAGTGCTAGAGGTCCGCCGGAGTACACCTTC
TRBV30	NA	NA	TRBJ2-7	CAWRSGVLNEQYF	TGTGCCTGGCGGTCAGGGGTACTTAACGAGCAGTACTTC
TRBV5-1	NA	NA	TRBJ1-1	CASSLLPGNTEAFF	TGCGCCAGCAGCCTTTTACCAGGGAACACTGAAGCTTTCTTT
TRBV28	NA	NA	TRBJ2-6	CASSFVYSGANVLTF	TGTGCCAGCAGTTTCGTCTACTCTGGGGCCAACGTCCTGACTTTC
TRBV6-5	NA	NA	TRBJ2-5	CASSKNRAETQYF	TGTGCCAGCAGTAAGAACAGGGCCGAGACCCAGTACTTC
TRBV6-5	NA	NA	TRBJ1-4	CASSYFGNEKLFF	TGTGCCAGCAGTTATTTCGGTAATGAAAAACTGTTTTTT
TRBV7-7	TRBD1	once	TRBJ2-5	CASSPRSGTGIATQYF	TGTGCCAGCAGCCCCCGATCCGGGACAGGGATCGCGACCCAGTACTTC
TRBV7-9	NA	once	TRBJ1-6	CASEAGSPLHF	TGTGCCAGCGAAGCGGGGTCACCCCTCCACTTT
TRBV10-3	NA	few	TRBJ2-2	CAISVSDGNTGELFF	TGTGCCATCAGTGTATCGGACGGGAACACCGGGGAGCTGTTTTTT
TRBV7-3	TRBD1	NA	TRBJ2-7	CASSPPKGQGPSSYEQYF	TGTGCCAGCAGCCCACCCAAAGGACAGGGCCCTAGCTCCTACGAGCAGTACTTC
TRBV5-1	NA	NA	TRBJ1-5	CASSPEGQPQHF	TGCGCCAGCAGCCCCGAGGGACAGCCCCAGCATTTT
TRBV4-1	NA	NA	TRBJ2-6	CASSQAQVGANVLTF	TGCGCCAGCAGCCAAGCACAGGTTGGGGCCAACGTCCTGACTTTC
TRBV11-1	TRBD2	few	TRBJ2-7	CASSFTSGSWYEQYF	TGTGCCAGCAGCTTCACTAGCGGGTCGTGGTACGAGCAGTACTTC
TRBV29-1	NA	few	TRBJ2-1	CSVPRTEDNEQFF	TGCAGCGTCCCTCGGACAGAGGACAATGAGCAGTTCTTC
TRBV4-2	TRBD2	few	TRBJ2-7	CASSLFEGRASGYSYEQYF	TGTGCCAGCAGCCTATTCGAGGGGAGGGCTAGCGGCTATTCCTACGAGCAGTACTTC
TRBV19	NA	few	TRBJ1-1	CASRISLEAFF	TGTGCCAGTAGAATTTCCCTGGAAGCTTTCTTT
TRBV5-1	NA	few	TRBJ1-5	CASSLEGLLHQPQHF	TGCGCCAGCAGCTTGGAAGGGTTGCTCCATCAGCCCCAGCATTTT
TRBV29-1	TRBD1	NA	TRBJ1-1	CSVGTGWFTEAFF	TGCAGCGTCGGGACAGGGTGGTTCACTGAAGCTTTCTTT
TRBV30	NA	few	TRBJ1-3	CAWSSGNTIYF	TGTGCCTGGAGTTCTGGAAACACCATATATTTT
TRBV6-6	TRBD2	NA	TRBJ2-5	CATSWERGGGETQYF	TGTGCCACCTCCTGGGAGCGGGGGGGCGGTGAGACCCAGTACTTC
TRBV11-2	TRBD2	NA	TRBJ2-5	CASRLRETAQETQYF	TGTGCCAGCAGGCTGCGGGAGACAGCTCAAGAGACCCAGTACTTC
TRBV4-2	NA	NA	TRBJ1-6	CASSQDRAGMEWRVNSPLHF	TGTGCCAGCAGCCAAGATAGGGCAGGGATGGAGTGGAGGGTTAATTCACCCCTCCACTTT
TRBV7-6	NA	once	TRBJ2-3	CASSSTGTDTQYF	TGTGCCAGCAGCTCAACTGGCACAGATACGCAGTATTTT
TRBV12-5	NA	NA	TRBJ2-4	CASGLVRERDRTNIQYF	TGTGCTAGTGGTTTGGTACGAGAGCGCGACCGAACAAACATTCAGTACTTC
TRBV29-1	NA	few	TRBJ2-7	CSVRNPYEQYF	TGCAGCGTTCGAAACCCCTACGAGCAGTACTTC
TRBV29-1	NA	few	TRBJ2-1	CSVGTGGLRNEQFF	TGCAGCGTTGGGACAGGAGGACTACGCAATGAGCAGTTCTTC
TRBV11-2	NA	NA	TRBJ2-7	CASSLVLSYEQYF	TGTGCCAGCAGCTTAGTCCTTTCGTACGAGCAGTACTTC
TRBV9	NA	NA	TRBJ2-4	CASSVGPTTENIQYF	TGTGCCAGCAGCGTAGGACCAACGACCGAAAACATTCAGTACTTC
TRBV7-6	NA	NA	TRBJ2-6	CASSLDRGASGANVLTF	TGTGCCAGCAGCTTGGACCGAGGGGCCTCTGGGGCCAACGTCCTGACTTTC
TRBV2	NA	NA	TRBJ2-2	CASRGDGTGELFF	TGTGCCAGCAGGGGGGACGGCACCGGGGAGCTGTTTTTT
TRBV4-1	NA	NA	TRBJ2-7	CASRTIRQGRGNEQYF	TGCGCCAGCAGAACAATCCGGCAGGGGAGGGGTAACGAGCAGTACTTC
TRBV6-5	TRBD2	NA	TRBJ2-1	CASSSLLAVEQFF	TGTGCCAGCAGTTCACTTCTAGCGGTTGAGCAGTTCTTC
TRBV29-1	NA	NA	TRBJ1-1	CSGVNPRTYLNTEAFF	TGCAGCGGTGTCAACCCCCGGACGTATTTGAACACTGAAGCTTTCTTT
TRBV5-4	TRBD1	few	TRBJ2-5	CASSSLQGTVETQYF	TGTGCCAGCAGCTCGCTACAGGGGACAGTGGAGACCCAGTACTTC
TRBV4-1	NA	NA	TRBJ2-1	CASSPGAQRGRNEQFF	TGCGCCAGCAGCCCAGGGGCTCAACGGGGGCGCAATGAGCAGTTCTTC
TRBV2	TRBD1	NA	TRBJ2-7	CASTFSRDRGGEQYF	TGTGCCAGCACTTTTTCAAGGGACAGGGGTGGCGAGCAGTACTTC
TRBV29-1	TRBD1	NA	TRBJ1-1	CSAGSLPGQGEKTEAFF	TGCAGCGCTGGGTCCCTCCCGGGACAGGGGGAAAAGACTGAAGCTTTCTTT
TRBV29-1	NA	few	TRBJ1-1	CSVAGKNTEAFF	TGCAGCGTTGCGGGCAAGAACACTGAAGCTTTCTTT
TRBV4-1	NA	few	TRBJ1-1	CASTRGINTEAFF	TGCGCCAGCACCCGCGGCATCAACACTGAAGCTTTCTTT
TRBV7-8	TRBD1	NA	TRBJ2-7	CASSLLSGQGNEQYF	TGTGCCAGCAGCTTGCTATCGGGACAGGGGAACGAGCAGTACTTC
TRBV30	TRBD1	NA	TRBJ1-1	CAWTKTGGMNTEAFF	TGTGCCTGGACCAAAACAGGGGGGATGAACACTGAAGCTTTCTTT
TRBV30	NA	few	TRBJ1-1	CAWSSRLGGTEAFF	TGTGCCTGGAGCTCCCGACTTGGGGGCACTGAAGCTTTCTTT
TRBV5-1	NA	NA	TRBJ2-5	CASREQGTGQETQYF	TGCGCCAGCAGGGAGCAGGGAACGGGTCAAGAGACCCAGTACTTC